The clone carrying this T cell receptor beta chain has at least ten counts. A single record per CDR3 protein comes from TCRdb applying MiXCR to the 5' RACE reads. The table shows about 350,000 distinct CDR3 sequences, with around 20% occurring only once. The CDR3 is made up of 16 amino acids. Trimming shortened V by 5 bases and J by 0 bases, and 15 bases separated the two germline ends. Germline lookup yields CDR1 MNHNS and CDR2 SASEGT. The data originate from a study of CD8 T cells in ankylosing spondylitis. Sample: blood, either unsorted or a sorted T cell fraction (not recorded which). The rearrangement joins TRBV6-1 to TRBJ2-3, with D perhaps matching TRBD2 (6 bases). The TCR comes from a male donor with ankylosing spondylitis or in good health (not recorded which). CDR3 loop: CASSRDSTPSTDTQYF. CDR3 sequence (DNA): TGTGCCAGCAGTCGGGACTCCACGCCAAGCACAGATACGCAGTATTTT.